This entry lists 18 T cell receptor beta chains sequenced from one sample in a study of blood T cell repertoires in COVID-19. Data came from immunoSEQ multiplex PCR; TCRdb stores just in-frame clones and leaves some out. The sample lists 100,000 to 150,000 clones, 80% to 90% seen once, with about 2.5% in the top ten. Sequencing input: peripheral blood. Receptor source: a man between 45 and 60 years old with active COVID-19.

The chain has TRBV18 and TRBJ2-1, with D possibly matching TRBD1 (6 bases). The CDR3 has 14 residues. Germline V lookup: CDR1 KGHSH, CDR2 LQKENI. With 6 bases removed from V and 8 bases from J, the gap between germline ends came to 17 bases. This CDR3 is CASSALRDTHEQFF. The DNA for the CDR3 is TGTGCCAGCTCGGCGCTTAGGGACACACATGAGCAGTTCTTC. The full variable domain, with the rest looked up from reference TRBV18 and TRBJ2-1, is NAGVMQNPRHLVRRRGQEARLRCSPMKGHSHVYWYRQLPEEGLKFMVYLQKENIIDESGMPKERFSAEFPKEGPSILRIQQVVRGDSAAYFCASSALRDTHEQFFGPGTRLTVL.

This chain joins TRBV14 and TRBJ2-7; tentative D call: TRBD2 (7 bases). Germline-derived CDR1 and CDR2 are SGHDN and FVKESK. The CDR3 runs 18 residues. V was shortened by 0 bases and J by 3 bases, with 21 bases between the two germline ends. CDR3 protein: CASSQDGEGGSGDYEQYF. The CDR3 DNA is TGTGCCAGCAGCCAAGACGGAGAGGGGGGGAGCGGGGACTACGAGCAGTACTTC.

The rearrangement joins TRBV7-3 to TRBJ1-2, with TRBD1 as a possible D gene (5 bases). This CDR3 region has 14 residues. V lost 5 bases, J lost 3 bases, and 13 bases lay in between. Germline V lookup: CDR1 SGHTA, CDR2 FQGTGA. CDR3 nucleotides: TGTGCCAGCAGCCCCACCGTACAGGACTATGGCTACACCTTC. Its protein is CASSPTVQDYGYTF.

The chain employs TRBV5-1 and TRBJ2-1; 7 bases match TRBD2. With 2 bases clipped from V and 4 bases from J, the junction kept 6 bases outside the gene matches. CDR1 is SGHRS and CDR2 is YFSETQ in the germline V gene. The CDR3 contains 15 residues. The CDR3 bases are TGCGCCAGCAGCTTATCGGGGGAGGGATACAATGAGCAGTTCTTC. It is translated as CASSLSGEGYNEQFF.

This clone was counted only a few times. The chain joins TRBV11-2 to TRBJ2-7, with TRBD1 matching over 8 bases. Losses at the gene ends were 4 bases for V and 9 bases for J; bases not matched to a gene: 14. The germline V gene has CDR1 SGHAT and CDR2 FQNNGV. The CDR3 is 15 residues long. CDR3 protein: CASSSLKRTGSSQYF. CDR3 DNA sequence: TGTGCCAGCAGCTCACTTAAACGGACAGGGTCATCGCAGTACTTC.

The chain links TRBV6-1 to TRBJ1-4, with D perhaps matching TRBD1 (6 bases). The CDR3 consists of 15 residues. V was pared by 1 base and J by 4 bases, with 10 bases between. Germline loops: CDR1 MNHNS, CDR2 SASEGT. As DNA, the CDR3 is TGTGCCAGCAGTGAAGTCAGGGGACGTAATGAAAAACTGTTTTTT. It is translated as CASSEVRGRNEKLFF.

This clone is a singleton in its sample. The chain has TRBV14 and TRBJ2-3; tentatively, D is TRBD1 (5 bases). The CDR3 consists of 16 residues. Germline V gene sequence: CDR1 SGHDN, CDR2 FVKESK. V was pared by 4 bases and J by 4 bases, with 18 bases between. The CDR3 reads CASSPFGAGLADTQYF. As DNA, the CDR3 is TGTGCCAGCAGCCCTTTTGGGGCAGGGCTTGCAGATACGCAGTATTTT.

V is TRBV18 and J is TRBJ1-1, with TRBD1 identical over 8 bases. The CDR3 is 15 amino acids. Germline V gene lookup returns CDR1 KGHSH and CDR2 LQKENI. J gave up 0 bases and V 6 bases, and 6 bases lay outside the gene matches. CDR3 DNA sequence: TGTGCCAGCTCGGTGGGACAGGTCATGAACACTGAAGCTTTCTTT. Amino acids: CASSVGQVMNTEAFF.

This chain connects TRBV5-1 to TRBJ2-7, with D maybe TRBD1 (5 bases). This CDR3 is built from 14 residues. Germline V CDR1 and CDR2: SGHRS, YFSETQ. V lost 5 bases, J lost 2 bases, and 14 bases lay in between. The CDR3 coding sequence is TGCGCCAGCAGTATAACGACAGTGGCCTACGAGCAGTACTTC. Protein sequence: CASSITTVAYEQYF. Combining the CDR3 with reference TRBV5-1 and TRBJ2-7 gives the whole variable domain KAGVTQTPRYLIKTRGQQVTLSCSPISGHRSVSWYQQTPGQGLQFLFEYFSETQRNKGNFPGRFSGRQFSNSRSEMNVSTLELGDSALYLCASSITTVAYEQYFGPGTRLTVT.

The gene calls are TRBV6-5 and TRBJ2-5, with a tentative D call TRBD1 (5 bases). The CDR3 sequence is 12 residues long. Trimming removed 7 bases from V and 2 bases from J, with 8 bases in between. Germline CDR1 is MNHEY and CDR2 is SVGAGI. CDR3 protein: CASTTGQETQYF. In DNA form, the CDR3 reads TGTGCCAGCACTACAGGACAAGAGACCCAGTACTTC.

The rearrangement uses TRBV5-1 and TRBJ2-5, with D tentatively TRBD1 (5 bases). V was cut by 5 bases and J by 2 bases, with 7 bases left in between. The CDR3 has 12 amino acids. Looked up from germline, CDR1 is SGHRS and CDR2 is YFSETQ. CDR3 region: CASSHRQETQYF. CDR3 nucleotide sequence: TGCGCCAGCAGTCACAGGCAAGAGACCCAGTACTTC. Looking up the rest from reference TRBV5-1 and TRBJ2-5 gives the full variable domain: KAGVTQTPRYLIKTRGQQVTLSCSPISGHRSVSWYQQTPGQGLQFLFEYFSETQRNKGNFPGRFSGRQFSNSRSEMNVSTLELGDSALYLCASSHRQETQYFGPGTRLLVL.

The V call is TRBV7-3, the J call TRBJ2-4, with D maybe TRBD1 (5 bases). Germline values: CDR1 SGHTA, CDR2 FQGTGA. CDR3 length equals 13 residues. V dropped 3 bases and J dropped 9 bases, with 12 bases sitting between them. The CDR3 DNA reads TGTGCCAGCAGCTTGAACACCCAGGGCATTCAGTACTTC. Its protein is CASSLNTQGIQYF.

This chain uses TRBV5-1 with TRBJ2-7; 7 bases agree with TRBD1. The junction had 9 bases not matched to a gene; V was cut back by 4 bases and J by 5 bases. The CDR3 is 14 amino acids. The germline CDR1 and CDR2 sequences are SGHRS and YFSETQ. The CDR3 reads CASSLQGYSDEQYF. The CDR3 nucleotides are TGCGCCAGCAGCCTACAGGGGTATAGCGACGAGCAGTACTTC. The full variable domain, completed using reference TRBV5-1 and TRBJ2-7, is KAGVTQTPRYLIKTRGQQVTLSCSPISGHRSVSWYQQTPGQGLQFLFEYFSETQRNKGNFPGRFSGRQFSNSRSEMNVSTLELGDSALYLCASSLQGYSDEQYFGPGTRLTVT.

This clone occurred once. This sequence joins TRBV2 and TRBJ2-7; weak D call: TRBD2 (5 bases). Trimming stripped 0 bases from V and 7 bases from J, with 16 bases between. Germline assignment: CDR1 SNHLY and CDR2 FYNNEI. This CDR3 has 15 residues. CDR3 region: CASSEALQARGEQYF. The CDR3 bases are TGTGCCAGCAGTGAAGCGCTTCAGGCTAGAGGGGAGCAGTACTTC.

The chain carries TRBV6-6 and TRBJ1-2; tentatively, D is TRBD1 (6 bases). Trimming removed 2 bases at V and 4 bases at J, with 14 bases between. This CDR3 spans 15 amino acids. Germline CDR1 reads MNHNY; CDR2 reads SVGAGI (reference sequence). CDR3 nucleotides: TGTGCCAGCAGTTACCCCCGGGACACAGGCTATGGCTACACCTTC. This gives the protein CASSYPRDTGYGYTF.

About this clone itself: Other DNA sequences from this sample encode an identical CDR3 as well. The rearrangement links TRBV7-2 to TRBJ2-5, with 10 bases identical to TRBD2. The CDR3 totals 15 residues. Germline V gene sequence: CDR1 SGHTA, CDR2 FQGNSA. Unmatched junction bases numbered 8, after V lost 5 bases and J lost 5 bases. CDR3 nucleotides: TGTGCCAGCAGCCTGAGCGGGGGGGCGTGGGAGACCCAGTACTTC. Its protein is CASSLSGGAWETQYF.

The V gene is TRBV4-2, the J gene TRBJ1-6; maybe TRBD1 (6 bases). V lost 4 bases and J 0 bases, leaving 10 bases between the germline ends. Germline V gene lookup returns CDR1 LGHNA and CDR2 YNFKEQ. The CDR3 spans 16 residues. CDR3 sequence reads: CASSRSDSSYNSPLHF. As DNA, the CDR3 is TGTGCCAGCAGCCGTTCGGACAGCTCCTATAATTCACCCCTCCACTTT.

The V call is TRBV4-3, the J call TRBJ1-4, with 7 bases identical to TRBD1. The V gene's germline CDR1 is LGHNA and CDR2 YSLEER. CDR3 size: 16 residues. The J segment lost 4 bases and the V segment lost 1 base, leaving 6 bases of the junction unmatched. CDR3 nucleotide sequence: TGCGCCAGCAGCCAAGGGGGGACAGCGGTTAATGAAAAACTGTTTTTT. This encodes CASSQGGTAVNEKLFF.